The 30 T cell receptor beta chains reported below all come from one sample, sequenced in a study of T cell responses to AZD1222 COVID-19 vaccine. TCRdb's table, derived via immunoSEQ multiplex PCR, lists solely in-frame clones and lacks some. The sample shows tens of thousands of clones, about 81% of them seen only once. Source: peripheral blood, taken 28 days after the second AZD1222 dose. Receptor source: an adult who received the AZD1222 COVID-19 vaccine.

This chain links TRBV5-4 with TRBJ2-3, with 9 positions matching TRBD1. V was pared by 3 bases and J by 8 bases, with 4 bases of the junction left unmatched. Germline CDR1 SGHNT, CDR2 YYREEE (reference sequence). The CDR3 is made up of 13 amino acids. This chain's CDR3 is CASSSGQGSTQYF. In DNA, the CDR3 is TGTGCCAGCAGCTCCGGACAGGGGAGTACGCAGTATTTT.

The chain links TRBV27 to TRBJ2-7, with TRBD2 as a possible D gene (6 bases). Deletions cut 6 bases from V and 0 bases from J, with 9 bases between. In germline, CDR1 is MNHEY, CDR2 SMNVEV (reference sequence). This CDR3 has 13 amino acids. The CDR3 coding sequence is TGTGCCAGCAGCCCCGGGAGCTCCTACGAGCAGTACTTC. This translates into CASSPGSSYEQYF.

This chain connects TRBV28 to TRBJ2-7; TRBD2 matches at 10 bases. The CDR3 totals 14 residues. Germline-derived CDR1 and CDR2 are MDHEN and SYDVKM. With V trimmed by 6 bases and J by 0 bases, 2 bases remained unmatched. The CDR3 DNA reads TGTGCCAGCAGGCTAGCGGGAGCCTCCTACGAGCAGTACTTC. Translated: CASRLAGASYEQYF.

Only a few counts were recorded for this clone. The rearrangement joins TRBV5-4 to TRBJ2-3; 10 bases line up with TRBD2. The CDR3 is made up of 15 amino acids. The trim removed 4 bases at V and 0 bases at J, leaving 2 bases unmatched. Germline CDR1 reads SGHNT; CDR2 reads YYREEE (reference sequence). CDR3 nucleotides: TGTGCCAGCAGCCCGGGACTAGCGAGCACAGATACGCAGTATTTT. This encodes CASSPGLASTDTQYF.

The chain combines TRBV7-9 with TRBJ2-7; D unclear. Deletions cut 5 bases from V and 6 bases from J, with 11 bases between. CDR3 length: 12 amino acids. Germline loops: CDR1 SEHNR, CDR2 FQNEAQ (reference sequence). CDR3 sequence reads: CASSHPGREQYF. As DNA, the CDR3 is TGTGCCAGCAGCCATCCAGGTCGCGAGCAGTACTTC.

CDR3 loop: CASSQGLRRETYVYEQYF. The CDR3 DNA reads as TGCGCCAGCAGCCAAGGTTTACGGCGGGAGACTTACGTCTACGAGCAGTACTTC. This chain connects TRBV4-3 to TRBJ2-7; 7 nucleotides align to TRBD2. V lost 1 base and J lost 3; bases outside the gene matches: 15. This CDR3 region has 18 residues. Germline lookup yields CDR1 LGHNA and CDR2 YSLEER.

V is TRBV29-1 and J is TRBJ2-7; 10 bases agree with TRBD1. V was clipped by 1 base and J by 4 bases; unmatched bases: 7. The CDR3 totals 15 residues. Germline lookup yields CDR1 SQVTM and CDR2 ANQGSEA. The CDR3 region is CSVEVARDRGYEQYF. The CDR3 DNA reads TGCAGCGTTGAAGTCGCCCGGGACAGGGGTTACGAGCAGTACTTC.

This chain connects TRBV24-1 to TRBJ2-1; weak D call: TRBD1 (5 bases). The germline gives CDR1 KGHDR, CDR2 SFDVKD. The V gene lost 2 bases and the J gene lost 10 bases, with 11 bases spanning the gap. The CDR3 spans 13 residues. The CDR3 loop is CATSDSRVSEQFF. In DNA, the CDR3 is TGTGCCACCAGTGATTCCAGGGTATCCGAGCAGTTCTTC.

The chain uses TRBV30 and TRBJ2-7; a possible D gene is TRBD2 (6 bases). With 5 bases removed from V and 2 bases from J, the gap between germline ends came to 13 bases. Per the germline V gene, CDR1 is GTSNPN and CDR2 is SVGIG (reference sequence). The CDR3 has 13 residues. The DNA for the CDR3 is TGTGCCTGGGCGCGGGACGTTGCCTACGAGCAGTACTTC. Protein: CAWARDVAYEQYF.

The chain uses TRBV4-2 and TRBJ2-1; 7 bases line up with TRBD2. The CDR3 consists of 17 residues. V shed 4 bases and J 6 bases; nucleotides not matched to a gene: 15. CDR1 and CDR2 from the germline V gene are LGHNA and YNFKEQ. This chain's CDR3 is CASSPPSAGDPGNEQFF. The CDR3 DNA follows: TGTGCCAGCAGCCCCCCCTCGGCGGGAGACCCCGGCAATGAGCAGTTCTTC.

The chain links TRBV19 to TRBJ2-5, with D maybe TRBD2 (6 bases). Trimming took 3 bases from V and 5 from J, leaving 10 bases between them. The germline CDR1 and CDR2 sequences are LNHDA and SQIVND (reference sequence). The CDR3 consists of 13 residues. CDR3 in DNA: TGTGCCAGTAGTATCCCGGGGAGGGAGACCCAGTACTTC. Translating it yields CASSIPGRETQYF.

This chain links TRBV4-3 with TRBJ1-2; no clear D. V lost 0 bases to trimming and J lost 7 bases, with 15 bases between them. The germline CDR1 and CDR2 sequences are LGHNA and YSLEER. CDR3 length: 15 residues. The CDR3 region has the DNA TGCGCCAGCAGCCAAGATCGAGGTGTGCGAGGTGGCTACACCTTC. Translated, it gives CASSQDRGVRGGYTF.

V usage is TRBV28 and J usage is TRBJ1-2; TRBD1 is a possible D gene (6 bases). Germline CDR1 is MDHEN and CDR2 is SYDVKM. This CDR3 has 12 residues. Between the trimmed V and J ends, which lost 5 bases and 13 bases, there was a span of 17 bases. CDR3 in DNA: TGTGCCAGCAGTCCCCGGGACAACAAAGGCACCTTC. Encoded protein: CASSPRDNKGTF.

This clone occurred once. The chain joins TRBV7-9 to TRBJ2-3, with TRBD1 identical over 9 bases. The length of the CDR3 is 14 residues. CDR1 is SEHNR, CDR2 FQNEAQ, per germline (reference sequence). With V trimmed by 6 bases and J by 1 base, 2 bases remained unmatched. CDR3 residues: CASSRQGGTDTQYF. In DNA form, the CDR3 reads TGTGCCAGCAGTCGACAGGGGGGCACAGATACGCAGTATTTT.

The V call is TRBV6-2 or TRBV6-3, the J call TRBJ1-2; D gene uncertain. The CDR3 extends over 14 amino acids. Per germline, CDR1 MNHEY and CDR2 SVGEGT. V lost 2 bases and J 5 bases, leaving 12 bases between the germline ends. Written as DNA, the CDR3 is TGTGCCAGCAGTTACGCGTCTGCGTTTTATGGCTACACCTTC. It encodes CASSYASAFYGYTF.

V is TRBV7-3 and J is TRBJ2-3; 9 bases fit TRBD2. The CDR3 runs 19 residues. V trimming: 3 bases; J trimming: 0 bases; junction bases outside the gene matches: 13. Germline values: CDR1 SGHTA, CDR2 FQGTGA. Here the CDR3 DNA reads TGTGCCAGCAGCTTGAAGCCCCTAGCGGGGCAGACTAGCACAGATACGCAGTATTTT. Protein sequence: CASSLKPLAGQTSTDTQYF.

The V and J genes are TRBV28 and TRBJ1-1; 7 bases are a match to TRBD1. Germline V gene sequence: CDR1 MDHEN, CDR2 SYDVKM. The ends lost 6 bases at V and 5 bases at J; junction bases unmatched: 9. The CDR3 is 14 residues long. CDR3 DNA sequence: TGTGCCAGCAGCCCCCAGGGGGGGGCAACTGAAGCTTTCTTT. Its translation is CASSPQGGATEAFF.

The chain uses TRBV7-2 and TRBJ1-2; possibly TRBD1 for D (5 bases). Trimming shortened V by 1 base and J by 4 bases, and 16 bases separated the two germline ends. Germline loops: CDR1 SGHTA, CDR2 FQGNSA. The CDR3 covers 16 residues. CDR3 region: CASSLDLSRGGYGYTF. The CDR3 region has the DNA TGTGCCAGCAGCTTAGACCTATCTAGGGGTGGCTATGGCTACACCTTC.

CDR3 coding DNA: TGTGCCACACGGGAAAGCGGGAGCTCCTACAATGAGCAGTTCTTC. This codes for CATRESGSSYNEQFF. This rearrangement joins TRBV19 to TRBJ2-1; TRBD2 aligns across 8 bases. The CDR3 spans 15 residues. Germline values: CDR1 LNHDA, CDR2 SQIVND (reference sequence). Trimming removed 10 bases from V and 0 bases from J; junction bases left unmatched: 8.

The V gene is TRBV28, the J gene TRBJ1-2; D perhaps matches TRBD1 (5 bases). This CDR3 has 15 residues. Trimming removed 5 bases at V and 4 bases at J, with 17 bases between. The germline gives CDR1 MDHEN, CDR2 SYDVKM. CDR3 residues: CASSPGGGDLYGYTF. DNA of the CDR3: TGTGCCAGCAGTCCCGGGGGTGGGGACCTCTATGGCTACACCTTC.

The V gene is TRBV29-1, the J gene TRBJ2-7; D unresolved. The CDR3 is made up of 12 amino acids. With 0 bases removed from V and 5 bases from J, the gap between germline ends came to 8 bases. Germline lookup yields CDR1 SQVTM and CDR2 ANQGSEA. CDR3 protein: CSVEDRPNEQYF. The CDR3 DNA reads as TGCAGCGTTGAAGATAGGCCCAACGAGCAGTACTTC.

V usage is TRBV24-1 and J usage is TRBJ1-5; D not certain. Germline values: CDR1 KGHDR, CDR2 SFDVKD. The CDR3 length is 16 residues. The germline V and J ends were trimmed by 4 bases and 3 bases, with 15 bases remaining between them. The CDR3 reads CATSDPGKGDNQPQHF. The CDR3 nucleotides read TGTGCCACCAGTGACCCCGGGAAGGGTGACAATCAGCCCCAGCATTTT.

The chain is built from TRBV10-3 and TRBJ1-3, with D possibly being TRBD1 (5 bases). The CDR3 is 13 amino acids. Germline V CDR1 and CDR2: ENHRY, SYGVKD. The V and J ends lost 8 bases and 4 bases respectively, with 12 bases between them. CDR3 DNA: TGTGCCATCGGCACCAGGGAAGGAAACACCATATATTTT. Its translation is CAIGTREGNTIYF.

This sequence joins TRBV9 and TRBJ2-7; D possibly uses TRBD1 or TRBD2 (5 bases each). Germline CDR1 SGDLS, CDR2 YYNGEE. Trimming stripped 3 bases from V and 6 bases from J, with 16 bases between. CDR3 length equals 14 residues. CDR3 sequence: CASSAGPGQGEQYF. CDR3 in DNA: TGTGCCAGCAGCGCTGGCCCGGGGCAGGGCGAGCAGTACTTC.

This chain connects TRBV2 to TRBJ1-4; D remains unclear. CDR1 is SNHLY, CDR2 FYNNEI, per germline. CDR3 size: 15 residues. Trimming removed 8 bases at V and 0 bases at J, with 13 bases between. CDR3 protein: CASRRVPATNEKLFF. CDR3 in DNA: TGTGCCAGCCGAAGGGTTCCGGCAACTAATGAAAAACTGTTTTTT.

The chain uses TRBV7-9 and TRBJ2-1; D is tentatively TRBD1 or TRBD2 (5 bases each). V dropped 4 bases and J dropped 9 bases, with 13 bases sitting between them. This CDR3 spans 13 amino acids. Germline V gene lookup returns CDR1 SEHNR and CDR2 FQNEAQ (reference sequence). This CDR3 is CASSSLRDPEQFF. DNA of the CDR3: TGTGCCAGCAGCTCTCTACGGGACCCTGAGCAGTTCTTC.

This chain links TRBV19 with TRBJ2-2; perhaps TRBD1 as D (6 bases). V lost 6 bases and J lost 7, with 15 bases in between. Germline assignment: CDR1 LNHDA and CDR2 SQIVND (reference sequence). The CDR3 sequence is 14 residues long. In DNA form, the CDR3 reads TGTGCCAGTAGGAGGGGGAGCCGGGTCGGGGAGCTGTTTTTT. It codes for CASRRGSRVGELFF.

The CDR3 nucleotides read TGTGCCAGCAGTTTCTCAACCCGCACTAGCGGGAGGTTCACAGATACGCAGTATTTT. Translation: CASSFSTRTSGRFTDTQYF. The chain employs TRBV6-2 or TRBV6-3 and TRBJ2-3; 12 bases agree with TRBD2. CDR1 is MNHEY and CDR2 is SVGEGT in the germline V gene. With 4 bases clipped from V and 2 bases from J, the junction kept 13 bases outside the gene matches. The CDR3 has 19 residues.

The genes are TRBV7-3 and TRBJ1-4; TRBD1 matches at 10 bases. Per germline, CDR1 SGHTA and CDR2 FQGTGA. V lost 5 bases, J lost 7 bases, and 4 bases stayed unmatched. The CDR3 has 14 residues. CDR3 residues: CASSPDRGSEKLFF. The CDR3 DNA reads TGTGCCAGCAGCCCGGACAGGGGGAGTGAAAAACTGTTTTTT.

This chain joins TRBV27 and TRBJ2-7; a possible D gene is TRBD1 (5 bases). The V gene lost 6 bases and the J gene lost 5 bases, with 14 bases spanning the gap. CDR1 is MNHEY, CDR2 SMNVEV, per germline (reference sequence). This CDR3 spans 13 amino acids. CDR3 sequence: CASSFDSRHEQYF. The DNA for the CDR3 is TGTGCCAGCAGCTTCGACAGTCGCCACGAGCAGTACTTC.